The TCR beta chain described here comes from a study of T cell responses to AZD1222 COVID-19 vaccine. The CDR3 sequence is 20 residues long. Germline CDR1 reads LNHDA; CDR2 reads SQIVND (reference sequence). The V and J ends lost 6 bases and 7 bases, in that order; junction bases with no gene match: 23. This clone has just one count. TCRdb's copy holds only in-frame clones and misses some; the assay was immunoSEQ multiplex PCR. The sample has about 270,000 clones, approximately 94% seen once. The receptor comes from an adult who received the AZD1222 COVID-19 vaccine. This specimen was peripheral blood, taken 28 days after the second AZD1222 dose. The V call is TRBV19, the J call TRBJ2-1; 11 bases align to TRBD2. The CDR3 coding sequence is TGTGCCAGTAGACCATGGGGGGAGGCTAGCGGGAGGTTAAACGGGAATGAGCAGTTCTTC. It codes for CASRPWGEASGRLNGNEQFF.